These 20 T cell receptor beta chains were all obtained from the same sample, sequenced in a study of cytomegalovirus exposure and HLA in healthy donors. The PCR made use of 60 Vbeta and 13 Jbeta primers. Profiled with immunoSEQ multiplex PCR; TCRdb holds only in-frame clones, not every one. The table records approximately 130,000 clones, 75% to 85% of them present only once. The sample consisted of PBMCs. These receptor sequences come from a woman aged 40 to 50 in good health and CMV-seronegative.

This clone was seen a few times. The rearrangement links TRBV5-1 to TRBJ2-2; unclear D gene. Per the germline V gene, CDR1 is SGHRS and CDR2 is YFSETQ. V was trimmed by 0 bases and J by 0 bases, leaving 3 bases between them. This CDR3 region has 14 residues. CDR3 nucleotides: TGCGCCAGCAGCTTGGCTACGAACACCGGGGAGCTGTTTTTT. As protein: CASSLATNTGELFF. Using reference TRBV5-1 and TRBJ2-2 for the parts outside the CDR3, the full variable domain is KAGVTQTPRYLIKTRGQQVTLSCSPISGHRSVSWYQQTPGQGLQFLFEYFSETQRNKGNFPGRFSGRQFSNSRSEMNVSTLELGDSALYLCASSLATNTGELFFGEGSRLTVL.

The chain employs TRBV7-2 and TRBJ1-3, with TRBD1 matching 9 bases. Germline V gene lookup returns CDR1 SGHTA and CDR2 FQGNSA. With 5 bases clipped from V and 0 bases from J, the junction kept 2 bases outside the gene matches. The CDR3 consists of 15 residues. The CDR3 loop is CASSRTGVSGNTIYF. The CDR3 coding sequence is TGTGCCAGCAGCCGGACAGGGGTCTCTGGAAACACCATATATTTT.

V usage is TRBV7-2 and J usage is TRBJ1-6; possibly TRBD1 for D (5 bases). The germline CDR1 and CDR2 sequences are SGHTA and FQGNSA. This CDR3 has 15 residues. Trimming took off 4 bases at V and 0 bases at J, with 7 bases between the two ends. In nucleotides, the CDR3 is TGTGCCAGCAGCTGGGGGGGCTCCTATAATTCACCCCTCCACTTT. Its translation: CASSWGGSYNSPLHF. The variable domain in full, completed from reference TRBV7-2 and TRBJ1-6, reads GAGVSQSPSNKVTEKGKDVELRCDPISGHTALYWYRQSLGQGLEFLIYFQGNSAPDKSGLPSDRFSAERTGGSVSTLTIQRTQQEDSAVYLCASSWGGSYNSPLHFGNGTRLTVT.

The chain recombines TRBV6-1 with TRBJ2-7, with D possibly being TRBD2 (6 bases). The V end was cut by 2 bases, the J end by 1 base, with 9 bases between. The germline gives CDR1 MNHNS, CDR2 SASEGT. This CDR3 has 14 residues. CDR3: CASSELEGSYEQYF. For the CDR3, the DNA is TGTGCCAGCAGTGAACTGGAGGGATCCTACGAGCAGTACTTC.

As DNA, the CDR3 is TGTGCCAGCAGCGTAGGGTGGACAGGGGGCGAGCAGTACTTC. Translating gives CASSVGWTGGEQYF. The genes are TRBV9 and TRBJ2-7; 10 nucleotides align to TRBD1. Germline V lookup: CDR1 SGDLS, CDR2 YYNGEE. This CDR3 comprises 14 residues. V gave up 0 bases and J gave up 6 bases; unmatched junction bases: 3. The variable domain in full, with the rest retrieved from reference TRBV9 and TRBJ2-7, is DSGVTQTPKHLITATGQRVTLRCSPRSGDLSVYWYQQSLDQGLQFLIQYYNGEERAKGNILERFSAQQFPDLHSELNLSSLELGDSALYFCASSVGWTGGEQYFGPGTRLTVT.

The J gene is TRBJ1-1, the V gene TRBV2; 8 bases are shared with TRBD1. V shed 6 bases and J 0 bases; nucleotides not matched to a gene: 3. This CDR3 has 14 amino acids. CDR1 is SNHLY and CDR2 is FYNNEI in the germline V gene. The CDR3 loop is CASSGQGLNTEAFF. The CDR3 DNA is TGTGCCAGCAGCGGACAGGGACTGAACACTGAAGCTTTCTTT.

V usage is TRBV15 and J usage is TRBJ2-3, with TRBD2 matching 8 bases. CDR3 length: 16 residues. J gave up 4 bases and V 1 base, and 7 bases lay outside the gene matches. Germline V gives CDR1 LNHNV, CDR2 YYDKDF (reference sequence). The CDR3 here is CATSRATSGMADTQYF. The CDR3 DNA reads TGTGCCACCAGCAGAGCAACTAGCGGTATGGCAGATACGCAGTATTTT. The entire variable domain, with the rest obtained from reference TRBV15 and TRBJ2-3, is as follows: DAMVIQNPRYQVTQFGKPVTLSCSQTLNHNVMYWYQQKSSQAPKLLFHYYDKDFNNEADTPDNFQSRRPNTSFCFLDIRSPGLGDTAMYLCATSRATSGMADTQYFGPGTRLTVL.

This clone was detected only once. This chain joins TRBV5-4 and TRBJ2-1, with a possible D match to TRBD2 (5 bases). The germline V gene has CDR1 SGHNT and CDR2 YYREEE (reference sequence). V gave up 4 bases and J gave up 2 bases, with 16 bases separating them. This CDR3 spans 16 amino acids. For the CDR3, the DNA is TGTGCCAGCAGCAACGCACGGGAATTGGCCTACAATGAGCAGTTCTTC. It specifies CASSNARELAYNEQFF.

The rearrangement uses TRBV19 and TRBJ1-1; maybe TRBD1 (5 bases). The CDR3 spans 17 residues. Germline CDR1 LNHDA, CDR2 SQIVND (reference sequence). V lost 0 bases to trimming and J lost 1 base, with 15 bases between them. This CDR3 reads CASSIDRVGGSNTEAFF. In DNA, the CDR3 is TGTGCCAGTAGTATAGATCGGGTGGGGGGTTCGAACACTGAAGCTTTCTTT.

V and J are TRBV6-1 and TRBJ2-7; D perhaps matches TRBD2 (7 bases). V lost 4 bases, J lost 6 bases, and 19 bases lay in between. CDR1 is MNHNS and CDR2 is SASEGT in the germline V gene. The CDR3 has 15 amino acids. In nucleotides, the CDR3 is TGTGCCAGCAGTGGGGGGGGGACATGGGTCGGCGAGCAGTACTTC. It encodes CASSGGGTWVGEQYF.

The chain combines TRBV10-3 with TRBJ2-5; maybe TRBD1 (5 bases). The germline CDR1 and CDR2 sequences are ENHRY and SYGVKD. The ends were cut back, 2 bases at V and 4 bases at J, with 11 bases in the middle. The CDR3 extends over 14 amino acids. DNA for the CDR3: TGTGCCATCAGTGAGAGGGCCCAGGGAGAGACCCAGTACTTC. Protein sequence: CAISERAQGETQYF.

This clone was seen just once. The chain has TRBV20-1 and TRBJ2-1, with D unresolved. Germline CDR1 DFQATT, CDR2 SNEGSKA (reference sequence). The CDR3 has 11 residues. The V gene lost 7 bases and the J gene lost 8 bases, with 12 bases spanning the gap. CDR3 in amino acids: CSVPLADEQFF. The CDR3 DNA reads TGCAGTGTACCGTTGGCGGATGAGCAGTTCTTC.

This clone was found a few times. The rearrangement joins TRBV5-1 to TRBJ2-1, with D perhaps TRBD2 (6 bases). V was clipped by 0 bases and J by 3 bases, with 7 bases between them. Germline lookup yields CDR1 SGHRS and CDR2 YFSETQ. CDR3 size: 14 residues. CDR3 sequence: CASSLAEGYNEQFF. The CDR3 DNA follows: TGCGCCAGCAGCTTGGCGGAGGGCTACAATGAGCAGTTCTTC.

The V and J genes are TRBV7-9 and TRBJ2-5; 14 bases match TRBD2. The length of the CDR3 is 16 residues. From germline, CDR1 is SEHNR and CDR2 FQNEAQ (reference sequence). Trimming cost V 4 bases and J 11 bases; bases outside gene matches: 12. CDR3 amino acids: CASSWGTSGRASEQYF. The DNA of the CDR3 is TGTGCCAGCAGCTGGGGGACTAGCGGGAGAGCTTCGGAGCAGTACTTC.

This rearrangement joins TRBV4-1 to TRBJ1-2; a possible D gene is TRBD1 (6 bases). V lost 3 bases to trimming and J lost 2 bases, with 13 bases between them. Germline V lookup: CDR1 MGHRA, CDR2 YSYEKL. CDR3 size: 15 residues. The DNA of the CDR3 is TGCGCCAGCAGCCATATGGGGGGGGCAAACTATGGCTACACCTTC. Its translation: CASSHMGGANYGYTF.

The chain combines TRBV5-3 with TRBJ2-3; the match to TRBD2 covers 10 bases. TRBV5-3 is classed as an ORF, of uncertain function. V dropped 4 bases and J dropped 1; count of bases not matched to a gene: 12. This CDR3 has 18 residues. CDR3 residues: CARSPCNTSGICTDTQYF. The CDR3 DNA reads as TGTGCCAGAAGCCCCTGTAACACTAGCGGGATTTGCACAGATACGCAGTATTTT.

The rearrangement links TRBV4-3 to TRBJ1-2; D is uncertain. Per germline, CDR1 LGHNA and CDR2 YSLEER. This CDR3 is 15 amino acids long. Trimming left V 0 bases short and J 6 bases short, with 14 bases between. The CDR3 nucleotides are TGCGCCAGCAGCCAAGAACGGCGGGGTGAAAATGGCTACACCTTC. This encodes CASSQERRGENGYTF.

The chain carries TRBV19 and TRBJ1-1, with 8 positions matching TRBD1. Germline-derived CDR1 and CDR2 are LNHDA and SQIVND (reference sequence). This CDR3 region has 13 residues. With V trimmed by 8 bases and J by 7 bases, 9 bases remained unmatched. The CDR3 reads CASRPGGQVEAFF. The DNA of the CDR3 is TGTGCCAGTCGACCGGGGGGACAGGTTGAAGCTTTCTTT.

The V gene is TRBV11-2, the J gene TRBJ2-7; 8 bases map to TRBD1. This CDR3 comprises 17 residues. Germline CDR1 is SGHAT and CDR2 is FQNNGV. V shed 5 bases, J shed 0 bases, and the junction held 12 bases outside the gene matches. The CDR3 loop reads CASSLPPTGGSSYEQYF. CDR3 coding DNA: TGTGCCAGCAGCCTCCCTCCCACAGGGGGTAGCTCCTACGAGCAGTACTTC.

This chain links TRBV19 with TRBJ2-7; TRBD2 matches at 7 bases. The trim removed 2 bases at V and 3 bases at J, leaving 7 bases unmatched. The V gene's germline CDR1 is LNHDA and CDR2 SQIVND (reference sequence). The CDR3 consists of 15 residues. As DNA, the CDR3 is TGTGCCAGTAGTATAAACGGGGGAGGGATCTACGAGCAGTACTTC. Its translation: CASSINGGGIYEQYF.